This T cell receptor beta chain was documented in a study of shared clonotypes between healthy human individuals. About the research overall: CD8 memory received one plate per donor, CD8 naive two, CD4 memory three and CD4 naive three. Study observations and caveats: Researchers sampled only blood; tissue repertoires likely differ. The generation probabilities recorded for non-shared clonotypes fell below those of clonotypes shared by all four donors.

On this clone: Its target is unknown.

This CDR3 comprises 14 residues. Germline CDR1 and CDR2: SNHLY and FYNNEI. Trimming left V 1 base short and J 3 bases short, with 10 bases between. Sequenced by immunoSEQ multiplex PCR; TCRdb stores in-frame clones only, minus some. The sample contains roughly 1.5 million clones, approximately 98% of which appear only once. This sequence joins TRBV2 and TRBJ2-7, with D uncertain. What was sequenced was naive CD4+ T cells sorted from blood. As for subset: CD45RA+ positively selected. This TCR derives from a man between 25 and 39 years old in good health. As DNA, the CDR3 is TGTGCCAGCAGTGAAGGTTGGAGAGACTACGAGCAGTACTTC. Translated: CASSEGWRDYEQYF.